Below, 23 T cell receptor beta chains from the same sample are listed, as sequenced in a study of T cells expressing NK-cell markers. TCRdb re-analyzed the 5' RACE reads; it lists each CDR3 protein once, without DNA. This sample carries over 250,000 distinct CDR3 sequences, with 3.5% to 5% going to the ten biggest clones. The sequenced material came from blood T cells: a sorted CD56 or NKG2C T cell subset, CD4+ or CD8+ T cells, or bulk PBMC T cells (not recorded which). The receptors originated from a woman between 18 and 70 years old in good health.

The chain links TRBV7-2 to TRBJ2-7; TCRdb's D call, TRBD2, is unchecked because there is no DNA. CDR3 length: 15 amino acids. The germline gives CDR1 SGHTA, CDR2 FQGNSA. CDR3 region: CASSRLADRSYEQYF.

The chain links TRBV5-6 to TRBJ2-3. This CDR3 has 16 amino acids. Looked up from germline, CDR1 is SGHDT and CDR2 is YYEEEE. This chain's CDR3 is CASSSGTKGGTDTQYF.

This sequence joins TRBV19 and TRBJ2-7; TCRdb's D call, TRBD2, is unchecked because there is no DNA. This CDR3 spans 15 amino acids. Germline CDR1 is LNHDA and CDR2 is SQIVND (reference sequence). The CDR3 reads CASSIDAAGDYEQYF.

The chain uses TRBV12-5 and TRBJ1-5; TCRdb returns TRBD1, unconfirmable since there is no DNA. Germline V gives CDR1 LGHNT, CDR2 FRNRAP. The CDR3 is made up of 12 amino acids. The CDR3 loop is CASGFGGQPQHF. The full variable domain, its missing parts supplied by reference TRBV12-5 and TRBJ1-5, is DARVTQTPRHKVTEMGQEVTMRCQPILGHNTVFWYRQTMMQGLELLAYFRNRAPLDDSGMPKDRFSAEMPDATLATLKIQPSEPRDSAVYFCASGFGGQPQHFGDGTRLSIL.

CDR3 residues: CASRKGTSAGELFF. V gene TRBV7-7 combines with J gene TRBJ2-2; TCRdb's D call of TRBD2 is untestable without DNA. The germline CDR1 and CDR2 sequences are SSHAT and FNYEAQ (reference sequence). This CDR3 region has 14 residues. The full variable domain, in which reference TRBV7-7 and TRBJ2-2 provide the parts outside the CDR3, is GAGVSQSPRYKVTKRGQDVTLRCDPISSHATLYWYQQALGQGPEFLTYFNYEAQPDKSGLPSDRFSAERPEGSISTLTIQRTEQRDSAMYRCASRKGTSAGELFFGEGSRLTVL.

The gene calls are TRBV20-1 and TRBJ2-7; TCRdb gives TRBD2 as the D gene, but with no DNA this cannot be confirmed. This CDR3 is 13 amino acids long. The germline V gene has CDR1 DFQATT and CDR2 SNEGSKA (reference sequence). The CDR3 loop is CSAREGSRNEQYF.

The chain joins TRBV4-1 to TRBJ2-5; without DNA, the TCRdb call of TRBD1 cannot be checked. The CDR3 is 18 amino acids. CDR1 is MGHRA and CDR2 is YSYEKL in the germline V gene. CDR3: CASSQDRSWRGIQETQYF.

The chain couples TRBV9 to TRBJ2-5; as DNA is missing, the TRBD1 call by TCRdb cannot be tested. Germline CDR1 and CDR2: SGDLS and YYNGEE. The CDR3 loop spans 14 amino acids. CDR3 sequence reads: CASSVSTGQETQYF.

The chain uses TRBV7-2 and TRBJ2-1; as DNA is missing, the TRBD1 call by TCRdb cannot be tested. Germline V gene sequence: CDR1 SGHTA, CDR2 FQGNSA. The CDR3 sequence is 15 residues long. CDR3 sequence reads: CASSLRPQDVNEQFF.

V gene TRBV19 combines with J gene TRBJ2-1; TCRdb designates TRBD2, a call that cannot be tested without DNA. This CDR3 has 14 amino acids. Germline-derived CDR1 and CDR2 are LNHDA and SQIVND (reference sequence). CDR3 residues: CASRDRRGNNEQFF.

The gene calls are TRBV7-2 and TRBJ2-4; TCRdb selects TRBD1, and the lack of DNA leaves this call unchecked. The CDR3 length is 12 residues. Germline V gene sequence: CDR1 SGHTA, CDR2 FQGNSA. The CDR3 loop reads CACGGPGYIQYF. The variable domain in full, with the rest retrieved from reference TRBV7-2 and TRBJ2-4, is GAGVSQSPSNKVTEKGKDVELRCDPISGHTALYWYRQSLGQGLEFLIYFQGNSAPDKSGLPSDRFSAERTGGSVSTLTIQRTQQEDSAVYLCACGGPGYIQYFGAGTRLSVL.

The chain uses TRBV5-1 and TRBJ2-5; no DNA is available, so the TRBD2 call from TCRdb remains unchecked. The CDR3 totals 13 residues. Germline-derived CDR1 and CDR2 are SGHRS and YFSETQ. The CDR3 spells CASSYTSGQTQYF.

This chain's CDR3 is CASCVGAGQETQYF. This chain uses TRBV5-1 with TRBJ2-5; TCRdb designates TRBD2, a call that cannot be tested without DNA. CDR3 length equals 14 residues. Germline V CDR1 and CDR2: SGHRS, YFSETQ. The full variable domain, in which reference TRBV5-1 and TRBJ2-5 provide the parts outside the CDR3, is KAGVTQTPRYLIKTRGQQVTLSCSPISGHRSVSWYQQTPGQGLQFLFEYFSETQRNKGNFPGRFSGRQFSNSRSEMNVSTLELGDSALYLCASCVGAGQETQYFGPGTRLLVL.

The rearrangement joins TRBV28 to TRBJ2-3; TCRdb reports TRBD2, a call that lacks DNA to check it against. The CDR3 contains 16 residues. In germline, CDR1 is MDHEN, CDR2 SYDVKM. The CDR3: CASSPPEREHTDTQYF.

The chain employs TRBV12-3 or TRBV12-4 and TRBJ1-6. CDR3 length: 14 residues. The CDR3 protein is CASSLGGRGSPLHF.

The chain has TRBV4-2 and TRBJ2-4; checking the TCRdb D call of TRBD1 is not possible without DNA. The CDR3 is made up of 13 amino acids. CDR1 is LGHNA, CDR2 YNFKEQ, per germline. The CDR3 protein is CASSQGYGDRSYF.

This chain connects TRBV20-1 to TRBJ2-3; no DNA is available, so the TRBD1 call from TCRdb remains unchecked. Germline V lookup: CDR1 DFQATT, CDR2 SNEGSKA (reference sequence). CDR3 length: 14 amino acids. This CDR3 is CSVLGRRGTDTQYF.

The genes are TRBV2 and TRBJ2-4; TCRdb picks TRBD2, but there is no DNA to check that call. The CDR3 has 15 amino acids. Germline V gene data show CDR1 as SNHLY and CDR2 as FYNNEI. CDR3 residues: CASSGLAETKNIQYF.

The rearrangement uses TRBV20-1 and TRBJ2-7; the TCRdb D gene call, TRBD1, has no DNA to confirm it. The CDR3 is made up of 15 amino acids. Germline V gene data show CDR1 as DFQATT and CDR2 as SNEGSKA (reference sequence). The CDR3 reads CSARDQGAALYEQYF.

The chain joins TRBV5-1 to TRBJ2-3; as DNA is missing, the TRBD1 call by TCRdb cannot be tested. Per the germline V gene, CDR1 is SGHRS and CDR2 is YFSETQ. The CDR3 is 15 amino acids. CDR3 amino acids: CASSAYRGGTDTQYF.

The V call is TRBV9, the J call TRBJ2-1; TCRdb's D gene call, TRBD1, goes unchecked for lack of DNA. The CDR3 consists of 17 residues. The germline V gene encodes CDR1 SGDLS and CDR2 YYNGEE. CDR3: CASSVTPGTHSYNEQFF. The variable domain in full, with the rest retrieved from reference TRBV9 and TRBJ2-1, is DSGVTQTPKHLITATGQRVTLRCSPRSGDLSVYWYQQSLDQGLQFLIQYYNGEERAKGNILERFSAQQFPDLHSELNLSSLELGDSALYFCASSVTPGTHSYNEQFFGPGTRLTVL.

The rearrangement joins TRBV7-2 to TRBJ2-5; checking the TCRdb D call of TRBD1 is not possible without DNA. Germline values: CDR1 SGHTA, CDR2 FQGNSA. The CDR3 totals 14 residues. The CDR3 loop reads CASSLAWGRETQYF.

This chain joins TRBV18 and TRBJ2-7; TCRdb selects TRBD2, and the lack of DNA leaves this call unchecked. CDR3 length equals 14 residues. The germline gives CDR1 KGHSH, CDR2 LQKENI. The CDR3 protein is CASAQGLAADEQYF.